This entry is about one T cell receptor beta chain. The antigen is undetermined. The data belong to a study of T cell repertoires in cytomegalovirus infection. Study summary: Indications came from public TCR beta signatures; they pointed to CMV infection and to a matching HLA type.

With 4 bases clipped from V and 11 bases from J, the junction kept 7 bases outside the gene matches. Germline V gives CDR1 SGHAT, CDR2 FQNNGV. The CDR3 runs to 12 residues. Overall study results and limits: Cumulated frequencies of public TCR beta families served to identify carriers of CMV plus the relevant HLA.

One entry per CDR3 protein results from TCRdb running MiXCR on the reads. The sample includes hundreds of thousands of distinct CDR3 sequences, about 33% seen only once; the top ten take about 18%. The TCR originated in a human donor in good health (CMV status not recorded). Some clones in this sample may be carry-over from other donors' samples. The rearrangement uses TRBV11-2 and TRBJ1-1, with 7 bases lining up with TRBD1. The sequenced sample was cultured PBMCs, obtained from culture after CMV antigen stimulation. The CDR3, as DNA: TGTGCCAGCAGCTATTCGACAGGGACTGCTTTCTTT. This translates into CASSYSTGTAFF.